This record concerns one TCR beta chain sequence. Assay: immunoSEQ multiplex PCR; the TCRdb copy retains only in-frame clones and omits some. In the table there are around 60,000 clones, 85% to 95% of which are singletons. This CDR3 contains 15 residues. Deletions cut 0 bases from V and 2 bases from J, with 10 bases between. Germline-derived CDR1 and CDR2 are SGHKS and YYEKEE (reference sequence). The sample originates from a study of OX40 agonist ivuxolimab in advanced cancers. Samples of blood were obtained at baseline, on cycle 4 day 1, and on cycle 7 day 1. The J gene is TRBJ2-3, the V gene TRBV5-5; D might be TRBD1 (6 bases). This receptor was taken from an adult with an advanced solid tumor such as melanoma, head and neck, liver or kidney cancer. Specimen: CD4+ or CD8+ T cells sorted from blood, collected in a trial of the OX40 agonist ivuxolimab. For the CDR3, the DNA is TGTGCCAGCAGCTTGGCGCAGGGGAACACAGATACGCAGTATTTT. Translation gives CASSLAQGNTDTQYF.